This is a list of T cell receptor beta chains from one sample in a study of post-analysis software for immune sequencing data. TCRdb reanalysed the PCR reads using MiXCR and keeps one entry per CDR3 protein. The data hold 750,000 to 900,000 distinct CDR3 sequences, with 40% to 55% observed a single time. Sample: blood. These receptor sequences come from a girl aged 10-17 years with multiple sclerosis. Each CDR3 is given with its conserved first and last residue. A D gene is named only where the DNA matches it firmly. Clone size, where shown, is once, few, many, or a class for clones that have expanded.

j_call d_call clone_size v_call cdr3_aa cdr3_nt
TRBJ1-6 - - TRBV4-1 CASSQEGWGTGNSPLHF TGCGCCAGCAGCCAAGAAGGTTGGGGGACGGGTAATTCACCCCTCCACTTT
TRBJ2-1 - few TRBV6-1 CASSERGAGHEQFF TGTGCCAGCAGTGAAAGGGGCGCGGGGCATGAGCAGTTCTTC
TRBJ2-5 - - TRBV7-9 CASSNEGETQYF TGTGCCAGCAGTAACGAGGGAGAGACCCAGTACTTC
TRBJ2-3 TRBD1 - TRBV11-1 CASSQQGAGNTQYF TGTGCCAGCAGCCAACAGGGGGCAGGGAATACGCAGTATTTT
TRBJ1-2 TRBD1 - TRBV6-5 CASSYSQSRTGNPLGHGYTF TGTGCCAGCAGTTATTCTCAATCTCGGACAGGGAATCCCCTGGGCCATGGCTACACCTTC
TRBJ2-5 TRBD1 - TRBV29-1 CSVSRQGSQETQYF TGCAGCGTCTCCAGACAGGGGTCCCAAGAGACCCAGTACTTC
TRBJ1-1 - - TRBV20-1 CSASFGGWITEAFF TGCAGTGCCAGTTTTGGGGGCTGGATCACTGAAGCTTTCTTT
TRBJ2-7 TRBD2 - TRBV29-1 CSVNSGTSAYEQYF TGCAGCGTTAACTCCGGGACTAGCGCCTACGAGCAGTACTTC
TRBJ2-1 - few TRBV11-2 CASSLAVAASSYNEQFF TGTGCCAGCAGCTTAGCCGTGGCGGCGAGCTCCTACAATGAGCAGTTCTTC
TRBJ2-7 - - TRBV20-1 CSARPGGTGGEQYF TGCAGTGCTAGGCCCGGGGGGACAGGAGGCGAGCAGTACTTC
TRBJ2-7 - few TRBV5-5 CASSDGARTILYEQYF TGTGCCAGCAGCGATGGGGCCCGTACAATTCTCTACGAGCAGTACTTC
TRBJ2-1 TRBD2 - TRBV20-1 CSARGLAASEQFF TGCAGTGCTAGAGGGCTAGCGGCGAGTGAGCAGTTCTTC
TRBJ2-1 - - TRBV20-1 CSARGIVSETYNEQFF TGCAGTGCTAGAGGTATAGTTAGCGAGACCTACAATGAGCAGTTCTTC
TRBJ2-1 - - TRBV29-1 CSSGSTYNEQFF TGCAGCTCCGGGAGTACTTACAATGAGCAGTTCTTC
TRBJ2-2 TRBD2 - TRBV7-3 CASSLLAGGHGTGELFF TGTGCCAGCAGCTTACTAGCGGGAGGGCATGGCACCGGGGAGCTGTTTTTT
TRBJ2-1 - - TRBV6-5 CASSYSIGRTYNEQFF TGTGCCAGCAGTTACTCGATCGGGCGGACATACAATGAGCAGTTCTTC
TRBJ2-3 - - TRBV29-1 CSVEDVASDTQYF TGCAGCGTTGAAGACGTGGCGTCAGATACGCAGTATTTT
TRBJ2-3 - - TRBV20-1 CSAGFRSTDTQYF TGCAGTGCTGGTTTCCGGAGCACAGATACGCAGTATTTT
TRBJ2-3 TRBD2 - TRBV9 CASSPPPGLAGGSDTQYF TGTGCCAGCAGCCCACCACCGGGACTAGCGGGAGGTTCCGATACGCAGTATTTT
TRBJ1-2 - - TRBV7-9 CASSRAGNADGYTF TGTGCCAGCAGTCGAGCTGGGAACGCTGATGGCTACACCTTC
TRBJ2-1 - - TRBV11-1 CASSLRRIGSDEQFF TGTGCCAGCAGCTTACGGCGAATTGGGAGCGATGAGCAGTTCTTC
TRBJ2-7 - few TRBV27 CASSSHWTKTYEQYF TGTGCCAGCAGTTCCCACTGGACGAAGACCTACGAGCAGTACTTC
TRBJ2-7 TRBD2 once TRBV7-2 CASSPRLVAGPGSEQYF TGTGCCAGCAGCCCAAGATTAGTAGCGGGGCCTGGGAGCGAGCAGTACTTC
TRBJ2-5 - - TRBV21-1 CASSTAGVQETQYF TGTGCCAGCAGCACGGCGGGAGTGCAAGAGACCCAGTACTTC
TRBJ1-1 - - TRBV4-3 CASSQESRATEAFF TGCGCCAGCAGCCAAGAATCCAGGGCCACTGAAGCTTTCTTT
TRBJ1-5 - - TRBV28 CASSGDIRNQPQHF TGTGCCAGCAGTGGGGACATCCGAAATCAGCCCCAGCATTTT
TRBJ1-4 - few TRBV4-1 CASSQERTDEKLFF TGCGCCAGCAGCCAAGAGAGGACAGACGAAAAACTGTTTTTT